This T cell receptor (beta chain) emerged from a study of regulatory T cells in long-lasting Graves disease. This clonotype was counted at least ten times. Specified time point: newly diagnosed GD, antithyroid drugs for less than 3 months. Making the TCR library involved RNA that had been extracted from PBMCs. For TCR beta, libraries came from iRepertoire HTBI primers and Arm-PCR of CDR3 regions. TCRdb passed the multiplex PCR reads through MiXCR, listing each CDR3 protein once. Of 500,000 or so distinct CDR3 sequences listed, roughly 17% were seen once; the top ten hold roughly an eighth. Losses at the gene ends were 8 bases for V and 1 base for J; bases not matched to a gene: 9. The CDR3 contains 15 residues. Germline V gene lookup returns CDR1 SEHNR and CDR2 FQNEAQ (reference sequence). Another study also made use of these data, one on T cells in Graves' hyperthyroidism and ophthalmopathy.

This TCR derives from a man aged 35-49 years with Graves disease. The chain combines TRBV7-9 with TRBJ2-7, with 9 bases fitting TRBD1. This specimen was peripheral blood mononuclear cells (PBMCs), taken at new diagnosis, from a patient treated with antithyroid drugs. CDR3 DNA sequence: TGTGCCAGCTCACTGACCGGGACAGGGTCCTACGAGCAGTACTTC. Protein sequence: CASSLTGTGSYEQYF.